These T cell receptor beta chains were read from a single sample in a study of technical replicates of blood from several donors. The table came from immunoSEQ multiplex PCR; TCRdb's copy has only in-frame clones and leaves some out. The sample lists approximately 70,000 clones; just under 97% were seen once. Sequencing input: T cells isolated from PBMCs. These receptors all stem from a human donor in good health. CDR3s include the opening cysteine and the closing phenylalanine or tryptophan. The D gene is left open where the match is weak. Rows give clone size only sometimes, using once, few, many, or a class for an expanded clone.

j_call v_call d_call cdr3_length clone_size cdr3_nt cdr3_aa
TRBJ1-1 TRBV9 . 12 . TGTGCCAGCAGCGAGGGTGGGGGGGAAGCTTTCTTT CASSEGGGEAFF
TRBJ2-1 TRBV18 TRBD2 15 . TGTGCCAGCTCACTCCCCCCGAGCGGGGGGGCGGGTCAGTTCTTC CASSLPPSGGAGQFF
TRBJ1-3 TRBV7-9 . 13 . TGTGCCAGCAGCCCCCCGAGGATTAACACCATATATTTT CASSPPRINTIYF
TRBJ1-1 TRBV27 . 13 . TGTGCCAGCAGTTCACACCTGAACACTGAAGCTTTCTTT CASSSHLNTEAFF
TRBJ1-1 TRBV11-2 TRBD1 14 . TGTGCCAGCAGCAGAAGGACAGGCGTGACTGAAGCTTTCTTT CASSRRTGVTEAFF
TRBJ2-6 TRBV5-6 TRBD1 19 . TGTGCCAGCAGCTTCACACGGGACAGGGCCTTCTCTGGGGCCAACGTCCTGACTTTC CASSFTRDRAFSGANVLTF
TRBJ2-5 TRBV16 TRBD1 14 . TGTGCCAGCAGCCGTGGACAGGCCCAAGAGACCCAGTACTTC CASSRGQAQETQYF
TRBJ1-1 TRBV20-1 . 11 . TGCAGTGCTACCAGTCCATCTGAAGCTTTCTTT CSATSPSEAFF
TRBJ2-7 TRBV6-4 . 15 . TGTGCCAGCAGTGAATTTGAGGGTACATCCTACGAGCAGTACTTC CASSEFEGTSYEQYF
TRBJ2-7 TRBV30 . 14 . TGTGCCTGGAGTGTGGCGGGACCCTCCTACGAGCAGTACTTC CAWSVAGPSYEQYF
TRBJ2-1 TRBV30 TRBD2 14 . TGTGCCTGTCTACTAGCGGGGGGGCGACAGGAGCAGTTCTTC CACLLAGGRQEQFF
TRBJ2-3 TRBV25-1 . 12 once TGTGCCAGCACGCAGAACACAGATACGCAGTATTTT CASTQNTDTQYF
TRBJ1-2 TRBV19 TRBD1 13 . TGTGCCAGTAGTGCTGACAGGGACGGCGGCTACACCTTC CASSADRDGGYTF
TRBJ1-1 TRBV5-1 . 15 . TGCGCCAGCAGCAGGGGACATCCGGGGAGGGATGAAGCTTTCTTT CASSRGHPGRDEAFF
TRBJ2-7 TRBV28 . 14 . TGTGCCAGCAGCTTCAGGGGTCCTACCTACGAGCAGTACTTC CASSFRGPTYEQYF
TRBJ1-2 TRBV4-1 TRBD1 16 . TGCGCCAGCAGCCAGACCCCAGGGGGCGCGTTATATGGCTACACCTTC CASSQTPGGALYGYTF
TRBJ2-1 TRBV7-9 . 16 . TGTGCCAGCAGCTTAGCGACAGGGACTTACTACAATGAGCAGTTCTTC CASSLATGTYYNEQFF
TRBJ2-3 TRBV5-4 . 14 . TGTGCCAGCAGCTTGACAGGGCTCACAGATACGCAGTATTTT CASSLTGLTDTQYF
TRBJ2-7 TRBV5-1 . 14 . TGCGCCAGCAGCTTGCTACAGGGCGCCTACGAGCAGTACTTC CASSLLQGAYEQYF
TRBJ2-1 TRBV5-4 TRBD2 17 . TGTGCCAGCAGCGGACTAGCGGGAGGGCTATCCTACAATGAGCAGTTCTTC CASSGLAGGLSYNEQFF
TRBJ1-5 TRBV7-9 TRBD1 14 . TGTGCCAGCAGCGCCGGGACAGACAATCAGCCCCAGCATTTT CASSAGTDNQPQHF
TRBJ2-1 TRBV7-9 TRBD2 19 . TGTGCCACACGAAGGTCCGGGACTAGCGGGACGAGCTCCTACAATGAGCAGTTCTTC CATRRSGTSGTSSYNEQFF
TRBJ2-5 TRBV27 TRBD2 16 once TGTGCCAGCAGTCGTATGCCCGGGCGGGGGGAAGAGACCCAGTACTTC CASSRMPGRGEETQYF
TRBJ1-1 TRBV19 TRBD1 16 . TGTGCCAGTAGTATCCCCGGTGACAGGGCCCACACTGAAGCTTTCTTT CASSIPGDRAHTEAFF
TRBJ2-7 TRBV9 . 14 . TGTGCCAGCAGCGTAGCGGGGTTTACCTACGAGCAGTACTTC CASSVAGFTYEQYF
TRBJ1-2 TRBV27 TRBD1 17 . TGTGCCAGCAGTTTGACAGGGAGCGGCCCCCCTAACTATGGCTACACCTTC CASSLTGSGPPNYGYTF
TRBJ1-1 TRBV30 . 12 . TGTGCCTGTCCCGGACATAAGTCTGAAGCTTTCTTT CACPGHKSEAFF
TRBJ1-1 TRBV6-1 TRBD1 15 few TGTGCCAGCAGTGAAGGGACAGGGGGAAGAACTGAAGCTTTCTTT CASSEGTGGRTEAFF
TRBJ2-1 TRBV15 TRBD1 13 . TGTGCCACCAGCACAGGGGGACACAATGAGCAGTTCTTC CATSTGGHNEQFF
TRBJ2-3 TRBV11-2 TRBD1 16 . TGTGCCAGCAGCCCGCGACAGGGGGCTTGGACAGATACGCAGTATTTT CASSPRQGAWTDTQYF
TRBJ2-5 TRBV2 TRBD2 15 . TGTGCCAGCAGTGACTTAGCGGGGGGCCAAGAGACCCAGTACTTC CASSDLAGGQETQYF
TRBJ2-3 TRBV5-1 TRBD1 15 . TGCGCCAGCAGCTTAGTGGGACAGGGCACAGATACGCAGTATTTT CASSLVGQGTDTQYF
TRBJ1-1 TRBV29-1 . 13 . TGCAGCGTCAACCGGGGTCCAAACACTGAAGCTTTCTTT CSVNRGPNTEAFF
TRBJ2-3 TRBV13 . 15 . TGTGCCAGCAGCTTAGGCCATAGGGGGGGAGATACGCAGTATTTT CASSLGHRGGDTQYF
TRBJ1-1 TRBV6-6 . 13 . TGTGCCAGCAGTTACCCGAGTAACACTGAAGCTTTCTTT CASSYPSNTEAFF
TRBJ1-1 TRBV11-1 . 14 . TGTGCCAGCAGCCCTCCCACAGGTTACACTGAAGCTTTCTTT CASSPPTGYTEAFF
TRBJ1-1 TRBV10-1 . 14 . TGCGCCAGCAGTCGTCAGGGGAAGGGAACTGAAGCTTTCTTT CASSRQGKGTEAFF
TRBJ1-1 TRBV6-5 . 14 . TGTGCCAGCTCGAGCCCGGGAGGAAACACTGAAGCTTTCTTT CASSSPGGNTEAFF
TRBJ2-2 TRBV7-9 . 15 once TGTGCCAGCACCCCACTGGGCATTAACACCGGGGAGCTGTTTTTT CASTPLGINTGELFF
TRBJ2-7 TRBV6-1 TRBD1 14 . TGTGCCAGCAGTGAACCCACAGGGGCCCACGAGCAGTACTTC CASSEPTGAHEQYF
TRBJ1-3 TRBV5-1 TRBD1 15 . TGCGCCAGCAGCCCCGGGACAGGGGTCGGAAACACCATATATTTT CASSPGTGVGNTIYF
TRBJ1-2 TRBV13 . 12 . TGTGCCAGCAGCTTAGAGAGGGTTGGCTACACCTTC CASSLERVGYTF
TRBJ2-2 TRBV5-4 . 12 once TGTGCCAGCAGCTTGGCGAGCGGGGAGCTGTTTTTT CASSLASGELFF
TRBJ1-1 TRBV5-1 TRBD1 15 . TGCGCCAGCCAACAGAGCCCGGGACAGGAGTCTGAAGCTTTCTTT CASQQSPGQESEAFF
TRBJ2-1 TRBV5-1 . 15 once TGCGCCAGCAGCAAAGGGGAGGAGGGAGTTTATGAGCAGTTCTTC CASSKGEEGVYEQFF
TRBJ2-1 TRBV2 TRBD1 18 . TGTGCCAGCAGCGGATTACAGGGGGCCCACAAAAATTACAATGAGCAGTTCTTC CASSGLQGAHKNYNEQFF
TRBJ1-2 TRBV19 TRBD1 14 . TGTGCCAGTAGTCCCGGACAGGTCCGGTATGGCTACACCTTC CASSPGQVRYGYTF
TRBJ2-2 TRBV19 . 16 . TGTGCCAGTAGTCCTGACGGGACACACACTTCCGGGGAGCTGTTTTTT CASSPDGTHTSGELFF
TRBJ2-7 TRBV18 . 15 . TGTGCCAGCTCACCCGAGTGGGGGGGCGGATCCGAGCAGTACTTC CASSPEWGGGSEQYF
TRBJ1-4 TRBV9 TRBD1 15 . TGTGCCAGCAGCGCGACAACAGGGGGCTATGAAAAACTGTTTTTT CASSATTGGYEKLFF
TRBJ1-5 TRBV27 . 19 . TGTGCCAGCAGTTTACCCCAAAATGAGGGGGAAGATAGCAATCAGCCCCAGCATTTT CASSLPQNEGEDSNQPQHF